This T cell receptor beta chain was sequenced during a study of control samples from healthy donors and cancer patients. Germline V CDR1 and CDR2: SGHTA, FQGTGA. This CDR3 region has 14 residues. Trimming took off 5 bases at V and 4 bases at J, with 13 bases between the two ends. TCRdb's copy holds only in-frame clones and misses some; the assay was immunoSEQ multiplex PCR. The sample lists about 140,000 clones; less than 95% were seen once. The V gene is TRBV7-3, the J gene TRBJ2-3, with D uncertain. The sequencing sample was made of blood. The sequence was obtained from a young man in good health. The CDR3 DNA sequence: TGTGCCAGCAGCCTCGGGCCGGGTTCAGATACGCAGTATTTT. Protein sequence: CASSLGPGSDTQYF.